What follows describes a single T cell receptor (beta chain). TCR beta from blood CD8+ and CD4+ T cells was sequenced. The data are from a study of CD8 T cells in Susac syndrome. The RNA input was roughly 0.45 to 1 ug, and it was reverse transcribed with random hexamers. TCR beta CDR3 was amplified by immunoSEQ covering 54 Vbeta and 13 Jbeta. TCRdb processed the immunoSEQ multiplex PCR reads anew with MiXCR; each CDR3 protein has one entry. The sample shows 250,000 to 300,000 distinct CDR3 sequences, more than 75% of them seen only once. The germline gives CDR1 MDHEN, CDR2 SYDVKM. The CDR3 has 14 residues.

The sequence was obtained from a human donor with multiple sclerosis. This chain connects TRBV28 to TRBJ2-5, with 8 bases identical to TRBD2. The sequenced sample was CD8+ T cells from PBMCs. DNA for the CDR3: TGTGCAGCCGGGTCGGCTAGCGGGCAAGAGACCCAGTACTTC. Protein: CAAGSASGQETQYF. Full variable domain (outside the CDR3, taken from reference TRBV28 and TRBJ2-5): DVKVTQSSRYLVKRTGEKVFLECVQDMDHENMFWYRQDPGLGLRLIYFSYDVKMKEKGDIPEGYSVSREKKERFSLILESASTNQTSMYLCAAGSASGQETQYFGPGTRLLVL.